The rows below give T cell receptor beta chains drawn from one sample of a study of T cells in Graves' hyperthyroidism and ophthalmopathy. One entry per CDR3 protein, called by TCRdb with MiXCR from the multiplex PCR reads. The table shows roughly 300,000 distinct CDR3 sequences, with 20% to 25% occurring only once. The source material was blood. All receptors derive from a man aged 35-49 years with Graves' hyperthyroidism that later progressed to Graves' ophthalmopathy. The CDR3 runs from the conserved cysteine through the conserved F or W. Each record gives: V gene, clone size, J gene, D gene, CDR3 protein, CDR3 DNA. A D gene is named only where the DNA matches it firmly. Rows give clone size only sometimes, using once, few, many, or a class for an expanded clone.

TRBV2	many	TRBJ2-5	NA	CASYLGRETQYF	TGTGCCAGCTACTTGGGGCGAGAGACCCAGTACTTC
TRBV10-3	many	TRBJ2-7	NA	CAISEGRDGYEQYF	TGTGCCATCAGTGAGGGACGGGACGGCTACGAGCAGTACTTC
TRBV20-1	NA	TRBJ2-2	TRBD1	CSATTGVQTGELFF	TGCAGTGCCACGACAGGGGTACAGACCGGGGAGCTGTTTTTT
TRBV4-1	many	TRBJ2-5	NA	CASSQIRRETQYF	TGCGCCAGCAGCCAAATTAGACGGGAGACCCAGTACTTC
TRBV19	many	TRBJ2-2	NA	CASSRGFITGELFF	TGTGCGAGTAGTAGGGGATTTATAACCGGGGAGCTGTTTTTT
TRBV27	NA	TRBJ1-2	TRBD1	CASSDVRDRENYGYTF	TGTGCCAGCAGTGATGTCCGGGACAGGGAGAACTATGGCTACACCTTC
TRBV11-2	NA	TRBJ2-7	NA	CASTDESAEQYF	TGTGCCAGCACGGATGAGTCCGCCGAGCAGTACTTC
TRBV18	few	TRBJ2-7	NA	CASSSTQTYEQYF	TGTGCCAGCTCATCTACACAGACCTACGAGCAGTACTTC
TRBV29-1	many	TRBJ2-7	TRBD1	CSAGTAPYEQYF	TGCAGCGCCGGGACAGCCCCCTACGAGCAGTACTTC
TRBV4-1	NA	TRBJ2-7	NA	CASSQDRNVISYEQYF	TGCGCCAGCAGCCAAGATCGTAACGTCATCTCCTACGAGCAGTACTTC
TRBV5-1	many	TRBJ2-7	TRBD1	CASRPYFFGQGLYEQYF	TGCGCCAGCAGGCCGTACTTCTTCGGACAGGGTTTATACGAGCAGTACTTC
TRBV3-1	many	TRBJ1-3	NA	CASSQAFFSSGNTIYF	TGTGCCAGCAGCCAAGCCTTCTTTAGTTCGGGAAACACCATATATTTT
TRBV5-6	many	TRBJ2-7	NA	CASSLGGSDEQYF	TGTGCCAGCAGCTTGGGTGGAAGCGACGAGCAGTACTTC
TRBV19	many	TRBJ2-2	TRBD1	CASSADRDIPGELFF	TGTGCCAGTAGTGCGGACAGGGATATACCCGGGGAGCTGTTTTTT
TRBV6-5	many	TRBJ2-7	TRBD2	CASNPGLAADYEQYF	TGTGCCAGCAACCCCGGACTAGCGGCCGACTACGAGCAGTACTTC
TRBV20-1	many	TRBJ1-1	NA	CSAMGRPEAFF	TGCAGTGCTATGGGCCGTCCTGAAGCTTTCTTT
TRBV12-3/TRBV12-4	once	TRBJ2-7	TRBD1	CASSSWPGQDKQYF	TGTGCCAGCAGTTCTTGGCCCGGACAGGACAAGCAGTACTTC
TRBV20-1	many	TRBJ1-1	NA	CSAREGRTEAFF	TGCAGTGCTAGAGAAGGGAGAACTGAAGCTTTCTTT
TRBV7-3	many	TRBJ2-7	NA	CASSLGRSGEQYF	TGTGCCAGCAGCTTAGGGAGGAGCGGCGAGCAGTACTTC
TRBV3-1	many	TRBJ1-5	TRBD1	CASSQDRDQPQHF	TGTGCCAGCAGCCAGGACAGGGACCAGCCCCAGCATTTT
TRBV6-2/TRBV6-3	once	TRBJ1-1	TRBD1	CATRPAGGTEAFF	TGTGCCACGAGGCCAGCAGGGGGCACTGAAGCTTTCTTT
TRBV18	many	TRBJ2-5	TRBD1	CASSPGTQRGPQETQYF	TGTGCCAGCTCCCCTGGGACCCAGAGGGGGCCACAAGAGACCCAGTACTTC
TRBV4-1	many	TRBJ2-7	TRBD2	CASSQAFRTSGRYEQYF	TGCGCCAGCAGCCAAGCTTTCCGGACTAGCGGGAGATACGAGCAGTACTTC
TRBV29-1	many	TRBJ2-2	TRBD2	CSVDETSGTGELFF	TGCAGCGTTGATGAGACTAGCGGTACCGGGGAGCTGTTTTTT
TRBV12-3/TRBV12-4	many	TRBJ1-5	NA	CASSFLGGEWNQPQHF	TGTGCCAGCAGTTTTTTGGGGGGCGAATGGAATCAGCCCCAGCATTTT
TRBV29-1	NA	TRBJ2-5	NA	CSAVGRGGLQETQYF	TGCAGCGCTGTGGGGAGGGGGGGACTACAAGAGACCCAGTACTTC
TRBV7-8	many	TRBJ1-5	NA	CASSPNVRQPQHF	TGTGCCAGCAGCCCGAATGTCAGACAGCCCCAGCATTTT
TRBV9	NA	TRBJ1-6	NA	CASSGAPGGTVVSPLHF	TGTGCCAGCAGCGGGGCCCCAGGCGGGACGGTTGTCTCACCCCTCCACTTT
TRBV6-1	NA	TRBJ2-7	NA	CASSEAGRPVRQYF	TGTGCCAGCAGTGAAGCGGGACGGCCGGTCAGGCAGTACTTC
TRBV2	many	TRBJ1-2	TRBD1	CASRTQGASGYTF	TGTGCCAGCAGGACACAGGGGGCCAGTGGCTACACCTTC